A selection of T cell receptor beta chains follows, all from one sample in a study of T cells in Graves' hyperthyroidism and ophthalmopathy. TCRdb reanalysed the multiplex PCR reads using MiXCR and keeps one entry per CDR3 protein. The sample shows approximately 430,000 distinct CDR3 sequences, about a sixth of them seen only once. Sequencing used blood. The receptors come from a young woman with Graves' hyperthyroidism. The CDR3 runs from the conserved cysteine through the conserved F or W. D genes are given only for firm matches. For some rows the clone size is stated as once, few or many, or as a class when expanded; others skip it.

clone size	V gene	D gene	J gene	CDR3 protein	CDR3 DNA
many	TRBV12-3/TRBV12-4	TRBD1	TRBJ1-1	CASSATGGGTEAFF	TGTGCCAGCAGCGCGACAGGGGGCGGAACTGAAGCTTTCTTT
many	TRBV20-1	NA	TRBJ1-3	CSASVTRNTIYF	TGCAGTGCTAGCGTAACGAGAAACACCATATATTTT
many	TRBV7-3	NA	TRBJ2-2	CASSPRQANTGELFF	TGTGCCAGCAGCCCCCGACAAGCGAACACCGGGGAGCTGTTTTTT
many	TRBV7-8	NA	TRBJ2-7	CASSLAWVDEQYF	TGTGCCAGCAGCTTAGCTTGGGTCGACGAGCAGTACTTC
once	TRBV19	TRBD2	TRBJ2-7	CASSTLASGGYEQYF	TGTGCCAGTAGTACTCTCGCTAGCGGGGGCTACGAGCAGTACTTC
many	TRBV20-1	NA	TRBJ2-5	CSARDFAGAETQYF	TGCAGTGCTAGAGATTTTGCCGGGGCCGAGACCCAGTACTTC
many	TRBV3-1	NA	TRBJ1-2	CASSQERGEGYTF	TGTGCCAGCAGCCAAGAAAGGGGAGAGGGCTACACCTTC
many	TRBV12-3/TRBV12-4	NA	TRBJ2-4	CASRPDRRVAKNIQYF	TGTGCCAGCAGACCAGACAGGAGGGTGGCCAAAAACATTCAGTACTTC
many	TRBV2	NA	TRBJ1-1	CAMRRDRNTEAFF	TGTGCCATGCGACGAGACAGGAACACTGAAGCTTTCTTT
many	TRBV19	TRBD2	TRBJ2-5	CASSRTSGDQETQYF	TGTGCCAGTAGTCGGACTAGCGGGGACCAAGAGACCCAGTACTTC
NA	TRBV11-3	NA	TRBJ1-1	CASSPLTGRNTEAFF	TGTGCCAGCAGCCCTTTGACAGGAAGAAACACTGAAGCTTTCTTT
many	TRBV12-3/TRBV12-4	NA	TRBJ1-6	CASRLGGNYNSPLHF	TGTGCCAGCAGACTAGGGGGTAATTATAATTCACCCCTCCACTTT
many	TRBV7-3	TRBD2	TRBJ2-3	CASSPRTSGGGDTQYF	TGTGCCAGCAGCCCCCGCACTAGCGGGGGAGGAGATACGCAGTATTTT
many	TRBV30	TRBD1	TRBJ1-4	CAWSIRTGANEKLFF	TGTGCCTGGAGTATTCGGACAGGTGCTAATGAAAAACTGTTTTTT
many	TRBV12-3/TRBV12-4	TRBD1	TRBJ2-7	CASSQLLDRGFYEQYF	TGTGCCAGCAGCCAACTCCTGGACAGGGGCTTCTACGAGCAGTACTTC
few	TRBV2	TRBD2	TRBJ2-1	CASSEHRGGGEQFF	TGTGCCAGCAGTGAACATCGGGGGGGCGGTGAGCAGTTCTTC
many	TRBV9	TRBD2	TRBJ2-1	CASSVGAGAVNEQFF	TGTGCCAGCAGCGTAGGAGCGGGAGCGGTCAATGAGCAGTTCTTC
many	TRBV7-2	NA	TRBJ1-5	CASSWTVNQPQHF	TGTGCCAGCAGCTGGACAGTCAATCAGCCCCAGCATTTT
many	TRBV12-3/TRBV12-4	NA	TRBJ2-5	CASRLRGAETQYF	TGTGCCAGCAGGTTACGGGGGGCCGAGACCCAGTACTTC
many	TRBV2	NA	TRBJ2-7	CASSEDGYEQYF	TGTGCCAGCAGTGAAGATGGCTACGAGCAGTACTTC
many	TRBV5-1	NA	TRBJ1-2	CASSVDPEILYGYTF	TGCGCCAGCAGCGTAGATCCGGAGATACTCTATGGCTACACCTTC
many	TRBV27	TRBD1	TRBJ2-3	CASSSSLDRARTDTQYF	TGTGCCAGCAGTTCTTCCTTGGACAGGGCTCGCACAGATACGCAGTATTTT
many	TRBV7-8	TRBD2	TRBJ2-3	CASSDERDHTDTQYF	TGTGCCAGCAGCGATGAGCGGGACCACACAGATACGCAGTATTTT
NA	TRBV7-6	TRBD1	TRBJ2-1	CASSLSWYEGAGEQSF	TGTGCCAGCAGCTTATCATGGTACGAGGGGGCTGGTGAGCAGTCCTTC
many	TRBV12-3/TRBV12-4	TRBD1	TRBJ2-3	CASSRDSYTDTQYF	TGTGCCAGCAGTAGGGACAGTTACACAGATACGCAGTATTTT
many	TRBV29-1	NA	TRBJ2-2	CSVVGPTGELFF	TGCAGCGTTGTCGGGCCCACCGGGGAGCTGTTTTTT